Each of the 9 T cell receptor beta chains below was sequenced from the same sample in a study of T cell responses to AZD1222 COVID-19 vaccine. The table came from immunoSEQ multiplex PCR; TCRdb's copy has only in-frame clones and leaves some out. The sample lists 100,000 to 150,000 clones, 90% occurring once. The material sequenced was peripheral blood, taken on day 0 of AZD1222 vaccination. These receptors all stem from an adult in good health.

The V and J genes are TRBV11-2 and TRBJ2-1; D possibly corresponds to TRBD1 (6 bases). Germline CDR1 and CDR2: SGHAT and FQNNGV. V lost 4 bases to trimming and J lost 2 bases, with 9 bases between them. The CDR3 has 14 residues. CDR3 protein: CASSWQGTYNEQFF. The CDR3 region has the DNA TGTGCCAGCAGCTGGCAGGGGACCTACAATGAGCAGTTCTTC.

To note about this clone: Germline and junction disagree at one end, which may indicate a read error. In the same sample, other DNA sequences code for this CDR3. The chain recombines TRBV10-3 with TRBJ1-4, with D unclear. The CDR3 contains 13 residues. The germline V gene encodes CDR1 ENHRY and CDR2 SYGVKD. CDR3 nucleotide sequence: TGTGCCATCAGAGCCGCAACCAATGAAAAACTGTTTTTT. It codes for CAIRAATNEKLFF.

The CDR3: CASSLPGTDNSPLHF. CDR3 nucleotides: TGTGCCAGCAGCCTACCCGGGACAGATAATTCACCCCTCCACTTT. The rearrangement uses TRBV28 and TRBJ1-6, with 7 positions matching TRBD1. Looked up from germline, CDR1 is MDHEN and CDR2 is SYDVKM. The V and J ends lost 6 bases and 5 bases, in that order; junction bases with no gene match: 7. The CDR3 is 15 residues long.

Points on this clone: An end of the junction differs from the germline gene, which may be a read error. The chain links TRBV29-1 to TRBJ2-6; D gene uncertain. The germline V gene has CDR1 SQVTM and CDR2 ANQGSEA. The CDR3 length is 13 residues. In DNA form, the CDR3 reads TGCAGCGCTGAAGCCTCTGGGGCCAACGTCCTGACTTTC. Translated, it gives CSAEASGANVLTF.

The V gene is TRBV12-3 or TRBV12-4, the J gene TRBJ2-2, with D unclear. Trimming left V 6 bases short and J 3 bases short, with 5 bases between. This CDR3 region has 12 residues. CDR3 residues: CASRRYTGELFF. The CDR3 region has the DNA TGTGCCAGCAGGAGATACACCGGGGAGCTGTTTTTT.

This rearrangement joins TRBV7-9 to TRBJ2-7, with 7 bases that match TRBD2. Trimming cost V 1 base and J 2 bases; bases outside gene matches: 5. This CDR3 contains 15 residues. CDR1 and CDR2 (germline): SEHNR, FQNEAQ (reference sequence). The CDR3 DNA reads as TGTGCCAGCAGCTTAGGGGGGGGTCATCCCTACGAGCAGTACTTC. This gives the protein CASSLGGGHPYEQYF.

This chain uses TRBV14 with TRBJ1-4; D remains unclear. V was clipped by 4 bases and J by 7 bases, with 16 bases between them. Germline CDR1 reads SGHDN; CDR2 reads FVKESK. The CDR3 runs 15 residues. In nucleotides, the CDR3 is TGTGCCAGCAGCCTCCCCGGGTGGCGCGGTGAAAAACTGTTTTTT. Translated, it gives CASSLPGWRGEKLFF.

The chain has TRBV2 and TRBJ1-3; unclear D gene. Germline CDR1 is SNHLY and CDR2 is FYNNEI. CDR3 size: 13 residues. Trimming took 7 bases from V and 0 from J, leaving 7 bases between them. The CDR3 DNA is TGTGCCAGCATCCGGGGCTCTGGAAACACCATATATTTT. Its translation is CASIRGSGNTIYF.

This chain's CDR3 is CASSFGQRQNEKLFF. CDR3 nucleotide sequence: TGTGCCAGCAGCTTTGGACAGAGACAGAATGAAAAACTGTTTTTT. The chain couples TRBV7-8 to TRBJ1-4; D might be TRBD1 (6 bases). CDR1 SGHVS and CDR2 FQNEAQ come from the germline V gene. The length of the CDR3 is 15 residues. V shed 3 bases and J shed 5 bases, with 13 bases lying between them.